These 11 T cell receptor beta chains were sequenced from one sample in a study of T cell changes during pregnancy in multiple sclerosis (dated by TCRdb to the late 2010s). The receptor library was made with the immunoSEQ multiplex PCR assay. TCRdb provides this immuneACCESS table in a form limited to in-frame rearrangements. Some clones are lacking; in checked studies, under half of them reflect an unresolved V gene, and why the rest are absent is not known. The sample includes 45,000 to 65,000 clones, with roughly 91% observed a single time. The ten largest account for 0.45% to 0.6% of the sample. The sequencing used CD4+ T cells from peripheral blood mononuclear cells, collected in the third trimester of pregnancy. Receptors were obtained from a female donor with multiple sclerosis, enrolled in a pregnancy study.

The chain links TRBV5-1 to TRBJ2-3; tentative D call: TRBD2 (5 bases). The CDR3 covers 14 residues. Trimming removed 1 base from V and 7 bases from J, with 13 bases in between. Looked up from germline, CDR1 is SGHRS and CDR2 is YFSETQ. This chain's CDR3 is CASSLSGVENTQYF. In DNA form, the CDR3 reads TGCGCCAGCAGCTTGTCCGGGGTAGAAAATACGCAGTATTTT.

This clone was recorded a few times. This sequence joins TRBV7-3 and TRBJ1-6; perhaps TRBD1 as D (6 bases). Germline V lookup: CDR1 SGHTA, CDR2 FQGTGA. Trimming took off 3 bases at V and 2 bases at J, with 8 bases between the two ends. This CDR3 spans 15 amino acids. The CDR3, as DNA: TGTGCCAGCAGCTTGGGGGCGGCCTATAATTCACCCCTCCACTTT. This translates into CASSLGAAYNSPLHF.

This chain joins TRBV4-2 and TRBJ2-7; TRBD1 aligns across 9 bases. Losses at the gene ends were 5 bases for V and 1 base for J; bases not matched to a gene: 6. The CDR3 totals 15 residues. Germline CDR1 and CDR2: LGHNA and YNFKEQ. The CDR3 DNA reads as TGTGCCAGCAGCACCTGGACAGGGGAGTCCTACGAGCAGTACTTC. Translating gives CASSTWTGESYEQYF.

The table lists this clone with a few counts. The V gene is TRBV6-1, the J gene TRBJ1-4, with TRBD1 identical over 7 bases. This CDR3 has 15 amino acids. In germline, CDR1 is MNHNS, CDR2 SASEGT. V was pared by 8 bases and J by 8 bases, with 14 bases of the junction left unmatched. The CDR3 loop is CASRDSRHLREKLFF. CDR3 in DNA: TGTGCCAGCCGGGACAGCCGCCACCTCCGGGAAAAACTGTTTTTT.

This chain uses TRBV11-2 with TRBJ1-2; TRBD1 matches 7 bases. Trimming removed 1 base from V and 4 bases from J; junction bases left unmatched: 6. The CDR3 is made up of 15 amino acids. Germline CDR1 reads SGHAT; CDR2 reads FQNNGV. CDR3 bases: TGTGCCAGCAGCTTAGTTGGGGGACAGTCCTATGGCTACACCTTC. It specifies CASSLVGGQSYGYTF.

The genes are TRBV7-9 and TRBJ1-4; 11 nucleotides line up with TRBD1. Germline CDR1 reads SEHNR; CDR2 reads FQNEAQ (reference sequence). V was clipped by 6 bases and J by 8 bases; unmatched bases: 5. This CDR3 has 14 amino acids. The CDR3 region has the DNA TGTGCCAGCAGTTTGGGACAGGGGGAGGAAAAACTGTTTTTT. Protein: CASSLGQGEEKLFF.

This clone was observed a single time. V gene TRBV19 combines with J gene TRBJ1-2; 9 bases line up with TRBD1. J was trimmed by 5 bases and V by 5 bases; bases with no gene match: 12. Germline lookup yields CDR1 LNHDA and CDR2 SQIVND (reference sequence). There are 16 residues in the CDR3. The DNA of the CDR3 is TGTGCCAGTAGTGGGGACAGGGACTTAGGCTTTTATGGCTACACCTTC. Translated: CASSGDRDLGFYGYTF. The variable domain in full, completed from reference TRBV19 and TRBJ1-2, reads DGGITQSPKYLFRKEGQNVTLSCEQNLNHDAMYWYRQDPGQGLRLIYYSQIVNDFQKGDIAEGYSVSREKKESFPLTVTSAQKNPTAFYLCASSGDRDLGFYGYTFGSGTRLTVV.

The gene calls are TRBV19 and TRBJ1-2; TRBD1 is a possible D gene (6 bases). Looked up from germline, CDR1 is LNHDA and CDR2 is SQIVND (reference sequence). Trimming removed 5 bases from V and 8 bases from J, with 18 bases in between. The CDR3 length is 14 residues. The CDR3 protein is CASSPNPTGEGYTF. The CDR3 DNA follows: TGTGCCAGTAGTCCAAACCCGACAGGCGAGGGCTACACCTTC.

The V and J genes are TRBV11-2 and TRBJ1-6, with TRBD1 as a possible D gene (6 bases). CDR3 length: 16 amino acids. With 5 bases removed from V and 5 bases from J, the gap between germline ends came to 16 bases. Germline loops: CDR1 SGHAT, CDR2 FQNNGV. CDR3 amino acids: CASSSVEQGHNSPLHF. Written as DNA, the CDR3 is TGTGCCAGCAGCAGCGTCGAACAGGGACATAATTCACCCCTCCACTTT.

The chain carries TRBV19 and TRBJ2-2, with 11 bases lining up with TRBD2. The V and J ends lost 4 bases and 5 bases, in that order; junction bases with no gene match: 0. This CDR3 has 14 amino acids. CDR1 and CDR2 from the germline V gene are LNHDA and SQIVND (reference sequence). The CDR3 loop reads CASSTSGGTGELFF. The CDR3, as DNA: TGTGCCAGTAGTACTAGCGGGGGGACCGGGGAGCTGTTTTTT.

The J gene is TRBJ2-7, the V gene TRBV29-1, with TRBD1 matching 10 bases. This CDR3 has 15 amino acids. V lost 4 bases to trimming and J lost 3 bases; unmatched junction nucleotides: 9. In germline, CDR1 is SQVTM, CDR2 ANQGSEA. CDR3 DNA: TGCAGCGTTGTCACCCGGGACAGGGGTGTCTACGAGCAGTACTTC. It yields the protein CSVVTRDRGVYEQYF.